This is a list of T cell receptor beta chains from one sample in a study of OX40 agonist ivuxolimab in advanced cancers. This table comes from immunoSEQ multiplex PCR, and its TCRdb copy is limited to in-frame clones, with some not included. Seen here are roughly 70,000 clones, roughly four fifths observed once, and the top ten hold approximately 6.8%. The specimen comprised CD4+ or CD8+ T cells sorted from blood, sampled in a trial of the OX40 agonist ivuxolimab. The receptors derive from an adult with an advanced solid tumor such as melanoma, head and neck, liver or kidney cancer. CDR3s include the opening cysteine and the closing phenylalanine or tryptophan. D genes are given only for firm matches. Size is omitted from some rows. Given values are once, few, many or a class for expanded clones.

clone_size	v_call	d_call	j_call	cdr3_nt	cdr3_aa
NA	TRBV28	NA	TRBJ1-2	TGTGCCAGCAGTTTGATTCGGGGTTGGAACTATGGCTACACCTTC	CASSLIRGWNYGYTF
NA	TRBV18	NA	TRBJ2-6	TGTGCCAGCTCAGAGATCCCGGGCTCTGGGGCCAACGTCCTGACTTTC	CASSEIPGSGANVLTF
NA	TRBV27	TRBD2	TRBJ2-2	TGTGCCAGCAGTAACTCGGGACTAGCGGGATTGGTCACCGGGGAGCTGTTTTTT	CASSNSGLAGLVTGELFF
NA	TRBV5-1	TRBD1	TRBJ1-2	TGCGCCAGCAGCCCGAAGGGGACAGGGGCTAACTATGGCTACACCTTC	CASSPKGTGANYGYTF
NA	TRBV5-8	NA	TRBJ1-3	TGTGCCAGCAGCTTGGGGCAGGGGCTCGGAAACACCATATATTTT	CASSLGQGLGNTIYF
NA	TRBV9	NA	TRBJ2-2	TGTGCCAGCAGCGTACTGTCGAACACCGGGGAGCTGTTTTTT	CASSVLSNTGELFF
many	TRBV4-2	NA	TRBJ1-3	TGTGCCAGCAGCCAAGATGGACTCTCTGGAAACACCATATATTTT	CASSQDGLSGNTIYF
NA	TRBV5-1	NA	TRBJ1-1	TGCGCCAGCAGCCCGGACGGACAAGGCACTGAAGCTTTCTTT	CASSPDGQGTEAFF
NA	TRBV12-5	TRBD1	TRBJ2-1	TGTGCTAGTGGTTCGCCCGGACAGGCGCAGTTCTTC	CASGSPGQAQFF
NA	TRBV27	TRBD1	TRBJ2-3	TGTGCCAGCAGTCCCCGGGACAGAACAGATACGCAGTATTTT	CASSPRDRTDTQYF
NA	TRBV10-3	NA	TRBJ2-6	TGTGCCATCAGTGAGGGGTTCGGAGGGGCCAACGTCCTGACTTTC	CAISEGFGGANVLTF
NA	TRBV2	TRBD2	TRBJ2-3	TGTGCCAGCAACGACGAAGCGGGGGGGGTCACAGATACGCAGTATTTT	CASNDEAGGVTDTQYF
NA	TRBV15	NA	TRBJ1-1	TGTGCCACCAGGAGCGGAAACACTGAAGCTTTCTTT	CATRSGNTEAFF
NA	TRBV29-1	TRBD1	TRBJ2-1	TGCAGCGGTATGAGGGGGACAGACAACAATGAGCAGTTCTTC	CSGMRGTDNNEQFF
NA	TRBV15	TRBD2	TRBJ2-3	TGTGCCACCAGCAGAGAAGCGGGACTTAGCACAGATACGCAGTATTTT	CATSREAGLSTDTQYF
NA	TRBV5-1	TRBD1	TRBJ1-4	TGCGCCAGCAGGGCCGAGATAGGGGGCCACGAAAAACTGTTTTTT	CASRAEIGGHEKLFF
few	TRBV19	NA	TRBJ1-1	TGTGCCAGTAGTATAGTCGGGGTGGGCACTGAAGCTTTCTTT	CASSIVGVGTEAFF
NA	TRBV7-2	NA	TRBJ2-7	TGTGCCAGCAGCATAAGGACTGGAGATTCCTACGAGCAGTACTTC	CASSIRTGDSYEQYF
NA	TRBV6-5	NA	TRBJ2-2	TGTGCCAGCATGAGTCTTAGAACGAACACCGGGGAGCTGTTTTTT	CASMSLRTNTGELFF
NA	TRBV5-1	TRBD1	TRBJ1-6	TGCGCCAGCAGCTTGAGAGGGACAGATAATTCACCCCTCCACTTT	CASSLRGTDNSPLHF
NA	TRBV9	NA	TRBJ2-3	TGTGCCAGCAGCGTAGGAGCAAGCGGTACGCAGTATTTT	CASSVGASGTQYF
NA	TRBV7-3	NA	TRBJ2-1	TGTGCCAGCGCTAGCGACAGCTCCTACAATGAGCAGTTCTTC	CASASDSSYNEQFF
NA	TRBV7-9	NA	TRBJ2-1	TGTGCCAGCAGCTCGGGTGTTGGGTACAATGAGCAGTTCTTC	CASSSGVGYNEQFF
NA	TRBV11-2	NA	TRBJ2-3	TGTGCCAGCAGCTTAGCCGCCGCCACAGATACGCAGTATTTT	CASSLAAATDTQYF
NA	TRBV2	TRBD2	TRBJ2-2	TGTGCCAGCACCCAAGGAACTAGCGGGAGCTCCGGGGAGCTGTTTTTT	CASTQGTSGSSGELFF
NA	TRBV30	TRBD2	TRBJ2-3	TGTGCCTGGAGCCCTACCCCACTAGCGGGAGGGCCAGCTACGCAGTATTTT	CAWSPTPLAGGPATQYF
NA	TRBV27	TRBD2	TRBJ2-7	TGTGCCAGCAGTCTAAGGACTAGCGCCAGCTACGAGCAGTACTTC	CASSLRTSASYEQYF
NA	TRBV10-3	TRBD2	TRBJ2-5	TGTGCCACCCGCGGGACTAGCGGGGGTCAAGAGACCCAGTACTTC	CATRGTSGGQETQYF
NA	TRBV27	NA	TRBJ1-2	TGTGCCAGCAGTTTAGGTCCGGCGGGGATGGGTGGCTACACCTTC	CASSLGPAGMGGYTF
NA	TRBV11-2	NA	TRBJ2-6	TGTGCCAGCAGCGCGGGGACAGCCGTATTCTCTGGGGCCAACGTCCTGACTTTC	CASSAGTAVFSGANVLTF
NA	TRBV5-1	TRBD1	TRBJ1-2	TGCGCCAGCAGCTTGGGACAGGGCAACTATGGCTACACCTTC	CASSLGQGNYGYTF
NA	TRBV28	TRBD2	TRBJ2-3	TGTGCCAGCAGTTCTAGCGGGGCCGATGGTGGTACGCAGTATTTT	CASSSSGADGGTQYF
NA	TRBV4-1	NA	TRBJ2-5	TGCGCCAGCAGCCAAGATTTGGTGGAGGCCTATAAAGAGACCCAGTACTTC	CASSQDLVEAYKETQYF
NA	TRBV6-5	NA	TRBJ1-4	TGTGCCAGCAGTCCCGTACGGTTGGGTGAAAAACTGTTTTTT	CASSPVRLGEKLFF
once	TRBV7-3	TRBD2	TRBJ2-3	TGTGCCAGCAGTCTCGGGGGGGAAGATACGCAGTATTTT	CASSLGGEDTQYF
NA	TRBV5-8	TRBD1	TRBJ1-1	TGTGCCAGCAGCGGGGACAGGGGTGGTACTGAAGCTTTCTTT	CASSGDRGGTEAFF
few	TRBV29-1	NA	TRBJ1-2	TGCAGCGTTCCCCGTGCAGGCGACTATGGCTACACCTTC	CSVPRAGDYGYTF
NA	TRBV2	TRBD1	TRBJ2-3	TGTGCCAGCAGTGGACAGGGAAGCACAGATACGCAGTATTTT	CASSGQGSTDTQYF
NA	TRBV18	NA	TRBJ2-5	TGTGCCAGCTCACCGCGCGGGACGTCTCAAGAGACCCAGTACTTC	CASSPRGTSQETQYF
NA	TRBV19	TRBD1	TRBJ1-4	TGTGCCAGTATCCGATTGGGACAGGGGAATGAAAAACTGTTTTTT	CASIRLGQGNEKLFF
NA	TRBV6-6	NA	TRBJ1-3	TGTGCCAGCAGTTACCTTACAACCAGCTCTGGAAACACCATATATTTT	CASSYLTTSSGNTIYF
NA	TRBV28	TRBD1	TRBJ2-7	TGTGCCAGCAGTTTAAGGGACAGAACCTACGAGCAGTACTTC	CASSLRDRTYEQYF
NA	TRBV5-4	TRBD1	TRBJ2-3	TGTGCCAGCAGCTTGGGGACAGGGGGCAACACAGATACGCAGTATTTT	CASSLGTGGNTDTQYF
NA	TRBV19	NA	TRBJ2-1	TGTGCCAGCCAGGGGTACAATGAGCAGTTCTTC	CASQGYNEQFF
NA	TRBV5-4	TRBD1	TRBJ2-7	TGTGCCAGCAGCTCCACGACAGGGCTAACCTACGAGCAGTACTTC	CASSSTTGLTYEQYF
NA	TRBV5-1	TRBD2	TRBJ2-5	TGCGCCAGCAGCTTGTGGGCGGGGGTCACCGAGACCCAGTACTTC	CASSLWAGVTETQYF
NA	TRBV30	TRBD1	TRBJ2-1	TGTGCCTGGAGTGGGGACGGGACAGGTTACAATGAGCAGTTCTTC	CAWSGDGTGYNEQFF
NA	TRBV4-3	NA	TRBJ2-4	TGCGCCAGCAGCCAAGACAGGTCAGCTAACATTCAGTACTTC	CASSQDRSANIQYF
NA	TRBV10-3	TRBD1	TRBJ1-2	TGTGCCATCAGTGAAAATGTCCGACAGGGCGATGGCTACACCTTC	CAISENVRQGDGYTF
NA	TRBV9	TRBD2	TRBJ2-2	TGTGCCAGCAGCGTTAGCCTAGCGGGGGGAACCGGGGAGCTGTTTTTT	CASSVSLAGGTGELFF
NA	TRBV15	NA	TRBJ1-4	TGTGCCACCAGCACGGACACCCGAGCAGAAAAACTGTTTTTT	CATSTDTRAEKLFF
once	TRBV7-8	NA	TRBJ2-6	TGTGCCAGCAGCTTAGTAGGCTCTGGGGCCAACGTCCTGACTTTC	CASSLVGSGANVLTF